The clone carrying this T cell receptor beta chain was seen a handful of times. This record comes from a study of blood T cell repertoires in COVID-19. Overall study context: COVID-19 samples collected from the United States, Italy and Spain covered acute and convalescent phases. Sample material is recorded as cDNA or gDNA derived from T cells, B-cell-depleted T cells, or PBMCs.

TCRdb's table, derived via immunoSEQ multiplex PCR, lists solely in-frame clones and lacks some. The table lists hundreds of thousands of clones, about 90% of them singletons, with approximately 3% in the top ten. This receptor was identified in a woman between 25 and 40 years old with COVID-19, enrolled during active disease. Material for sequencing was peripheral blood.

CDR3 amino acids: CASSFREGSYGYTF. The CDR3 nucleotides read TGTGCCAGCAGTTTCAGGGAAGGAAGCTATGGCTACACCTTC. The J gene is TRBJ1-2, the V gene TRBV25-1; possibly TRBD1 for D (5 bases). The CDR3 is 14 residues long. V gave up 5 bases and J gave up 4 bases, with 14 bases separating them. Germline lookup yields CDR1 MGHDK and CDR2 SYGVNS.